The present entry profiles one T cell receptor (beta chain) with its context. The ends were cut back, 1 base at V and 1 base at J, with 5 bases in the middle. The CDR3 spans 14 residues. Per germline, CDR1 SEHNR and CDR2 FQNEAQ (reference sequence). This sample stems from a study of T cell responses to AZD1222 COVID-19 vaccine. Profiling relied on immunoSEQ multiplex PCR, and the TCRdb table lists in-frame clones only, not all of them. The table has 150,000 to 200,000 clones, roughly 94% seen once. This sequence originates from an adult in good health. V and J are TRBV7-9 and TRBJ1-5; D gene uncertain. The sample was peripheral blood, taken on day 0 of AZD1222 vaccination. The CDR3: CASSLVDSNQPQHF. DNA of the CDR3: TGTGCCAGCAGCTTAGTGGACAGCAATCAGCCCCAGCATTTT.